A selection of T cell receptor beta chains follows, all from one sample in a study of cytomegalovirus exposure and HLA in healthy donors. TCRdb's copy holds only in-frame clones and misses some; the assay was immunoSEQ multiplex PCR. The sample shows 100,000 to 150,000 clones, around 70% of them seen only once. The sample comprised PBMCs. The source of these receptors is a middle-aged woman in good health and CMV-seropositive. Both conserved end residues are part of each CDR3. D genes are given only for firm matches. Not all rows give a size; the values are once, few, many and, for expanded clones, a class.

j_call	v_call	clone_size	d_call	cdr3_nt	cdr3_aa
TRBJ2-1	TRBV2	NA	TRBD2	TGTGCCAACCTTCGAGCGGGGGGGCCGGGTGAGCAGTTCTTC	CANLRAGGPGEQFF
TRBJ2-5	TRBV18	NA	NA	TGTGCCAGCTCACCGGCCTTTCAAGAGACCCAGTACTTC	CASSPAFQETQYF
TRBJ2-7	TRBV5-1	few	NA	TGCGCCAGCAGGTACGGGGGACAGAACTACGAGCAGTACTTC	CASRYGGQNYEQYF
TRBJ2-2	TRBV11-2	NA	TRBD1	TGTGCCAGCAGCTCCGCCGGGACAGGGGCTGGGGAGCTGTTTTTT	CASSSAGTGAGELFF
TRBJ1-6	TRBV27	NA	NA	TGTGCCAGCAGTGACCAGGGGTCCTATAATTCACCCCTCCACTTT	CASSDQGSYNSPLHF
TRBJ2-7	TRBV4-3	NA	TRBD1	TGCGCCAGCAGCGACGGACAGGGAAGATACGAGCAGTACTTC	CASSDGQGRYEQYF
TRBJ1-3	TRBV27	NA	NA	TGTGCCAGCAGCTCTACAGGTTTTGGAAACACCATATATTTT	CASSSTGFGNTIYF
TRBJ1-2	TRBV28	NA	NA	TGTGCCAGCAGCCCCCGAGGAGACGGCTACACCTTC	CASSPRGDGYTF
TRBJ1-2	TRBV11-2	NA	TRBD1	TGTGCCAGCAGCTTTGACAGGGGTACTAACTATGGCTACACCTTC	CASSFDRGTNYGYTF
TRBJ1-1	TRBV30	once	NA	TGTGCCTGGGGGGAGGGGCTGGGCGTCACTGAAGCTTTCTTT	CAWGEGLGVTEAFF
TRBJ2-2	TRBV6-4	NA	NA	TGTGCCAGCAGTGGGAGACCGAACACCGGGGAGCTGTTTTTT	CASSGRPNTGELFF
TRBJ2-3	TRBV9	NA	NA	TGTGCCAGCGGCCGACACTCTAGCACAGATACGCAGTATTTT	CASGRHSSTDTQYF
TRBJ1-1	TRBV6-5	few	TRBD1	TGTGCCAGCAGTTGGGACAGGGGGGGTAAAACTGAAGCTTTCTTT	CASSWDRGGKTEAFF
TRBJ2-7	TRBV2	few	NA	TGTGCCAGCAGTGACTTCAGCGCCGGTACGAAGCAGTACTTC	CASSDFSAGTKQYF
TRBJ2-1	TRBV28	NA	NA	TGTGCCAGCAGTTTGGGTAGCGTGGTCAATGAGCAGTTCTTC	CASSLGSVVNEQFF
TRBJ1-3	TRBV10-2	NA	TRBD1	TGCGCCAGCAGTGACCCCGGGACAGGATATTTT	CASSDPGTGYF
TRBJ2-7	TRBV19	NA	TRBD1	TGTGCCACGAGACAGGGCGACTACGAGCAGTACTTC	CATRQGDYEQYF
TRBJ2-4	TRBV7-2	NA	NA	TGTGCCAGCAGCTCGGTTGTAGGGGGCATTCAGTACTTC	CASSSVVGGIQYF
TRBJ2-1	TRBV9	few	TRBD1	TGTGCCAGCAGCACGGACAGGGCGGACAATGAGCAGTTCTTC	CASSTDRADNEQFF
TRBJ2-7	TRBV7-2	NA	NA	TGTGCCAGCAGCTTAGCGTGGGGCACCTCCTACGAGCAGTACTTC	CASSLAWGTSYEQYF
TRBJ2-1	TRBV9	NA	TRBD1	TGTGCCAGCAGCATACGACAGGGTGGGGTCTCCTACAATGAGCAGTTCTTC	CASSIRQGGVSYNEQFF
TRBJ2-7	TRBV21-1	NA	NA	TGTGCCAGCAGCTCGAGCAAGCGGGGCAGGGCGACCTACGAGCAGTACTTC	CASSSSKRGRATYEQYF
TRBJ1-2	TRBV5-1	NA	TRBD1	TGCGCCAGCAGCTGGGGGACAGAAGATGGCTACACCTTC	CASSWGTEDGYTF
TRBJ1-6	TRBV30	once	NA	TGTGCCTGGAGGACAGGTCCGAATTCACCCCTCCACTTT	CAWRTGPNSPLHF
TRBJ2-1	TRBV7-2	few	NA	TGTGCCAGCAGCTTGCAGGGGTCGTCCTACAATGAGCAGTTCTTC	CASSLQGSSYNEQFF
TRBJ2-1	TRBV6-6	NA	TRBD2	TGTGCCAGCAGTCCCCGACTAGCAGAATACAATGAGCAGTTCTTC	CASSPRLAEYNEQFF
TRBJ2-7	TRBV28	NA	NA	TGTGCCAGCAGCACGGGACACCGCTACGAGCAGTACTTC	CASSTGHRYEQYF
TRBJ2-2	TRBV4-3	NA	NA	TGCGCCAGCAGCCAAGATTGGACGACTAGGACCGGGGAGCTGTTTTTT	CASSQDWTTRTGELFF
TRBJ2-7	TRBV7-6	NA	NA	TGTGCCAGCAGCTTGGCCCGGGACAAGCTCCACGAGCAGTACTTC	CASSLARDKLHEQYF
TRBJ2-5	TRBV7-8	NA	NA	TGTGCCAGCAGCTCCTCGAGCCCCCAAGAGACCCAGTACTTC	CASSSSSPQETQYF
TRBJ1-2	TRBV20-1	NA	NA	TGCAGTGCTAGAGACAGGGACTGGACCTTC	CSARDRDWTF
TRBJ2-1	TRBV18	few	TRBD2	TGTGCCAGCTCACCGGCAGCGGGGGTCTCTCTGCAGTTCTTC	CASSPAAGVSLQFF
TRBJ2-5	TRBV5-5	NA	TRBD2	TGTGCCAGCAGCTTGACTAGCGGGGGGGCCTGGGAGACCCAGTACTTC	CASSLTSGGAWETQYF
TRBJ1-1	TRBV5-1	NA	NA	TGCGCCAGCAGAATAACGGGCACTGAAGCTTTCTTT	CASRITGTEAFF
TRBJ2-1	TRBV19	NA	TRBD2	TGTGCCAGTAGTATACATCGGACTAGCGACGACAATGAGCAGTTCTTC	CASSIHRTSDDNEQFF
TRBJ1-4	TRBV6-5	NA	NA	TGTGCCAGCAGCCGCGACATCCTTGGCGAAAAACTGTTTTTT	CASSRDILGEKLFF
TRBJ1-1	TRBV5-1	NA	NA	TGCGCCAGCAGCTTGGTAGGGGGACCTAGCAACACTGAAGCTTTCTTT	CASSLVGGPSNTEAFF
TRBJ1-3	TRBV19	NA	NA	TGTGCCAGTAGTGACAGACCCTCTGGAAACACCATATATTTT	CASSDRPSGNTIYF
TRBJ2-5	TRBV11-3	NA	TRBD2	TGTGCCAGCAGCTTAGGAGGTAGCGGGGGCCAGAAAGAGACCCAGTACTTC	CASSLGGSGGQKETQYF
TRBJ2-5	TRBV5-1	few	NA	TGCGCCAGCAGCTTGGGGCGGGAGACCCAGTACTTC	CASSLGRETQYF
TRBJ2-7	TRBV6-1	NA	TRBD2	TGTGCCAGCACGGGGGGGGCAGGATACGAGCAGTACTTC	CASTGGAGYEQYF